The 17 T cell receptor beta chains in this list originate from one sample, sequenced in a study of blood T cell repertoires in COVID-19. The repertoire was sequenced with immunoSEQ multiplex PCR; TCRdb's copy has only in-frame clones and lacks some. The sample shows about 260,000 clones, 85% to 90% of them seen only once. Sequencing input: PBMCs or T cells enriched from blood (not recorded which). The receptors were sampled from a woman in her late teens or twenties who had recovered from COVID-19.

The J gene is TRBJ1-1, the V gene TRBV27; D ambiguous. V lost 2 bases, J lost 2 bases, and 6 bases lay in between. The CDR3 contains 13 residues. The germline V gene encodes CDR1 MNHEY and CDR2 SMNVEV (reference sequence). The CDR3 here is CASSLLGNTEAFF. The CDR3 coding sequence is TGTGCCAGCAGTTTACTAGGTAACACTGAAGCTTTCTTT.

The chain uses TRBV11-1 and TRBJ2-7; TRBD1 matches at 7 bases. The CDR3 runs 14 residues. The V gene end was trimmed by 2 bases and the J gene end by 3 bases; junction bases not matched to a gene: 4. CDR1 is SGHAT, CDR2 FQDESV, per germline (reference sequence). CDR3 amino acids: CASSLTGDNYEQYF. The CDR3 nucleotides read TGTGCCAGCAGCTTAACAGGGGACAACTACGAGCAGTACTTC.

The chain has TRBV29-1 and TRBJ2-1, with TRBD2 matching 9 bases. The CDR3 is made up of 13 amino acids. The V segment lost 4 bases and the J segment 12 bases; nucleotides outside the gene matches: 10. The germline V gene has CDR1 SQVTM and CDR2 ANQGSEA. CDR3 sequence: CSVVVAGARLQFF. The CDR3 coding sequence is TGCAGCGTTGTAGTAGCGGGGGCGAGACTGCAGTTCTTC.

The chain carries TRBV5-1 and TRBJ2-3; 16 positions match TRBD2. This CDR3 has 18 amino acids. Germline lookup yields CDR1 SGHRS and CDR2 YFSETQ. Unmatched junction bases numbered 11, after V lost 4 bases and J lost 6 bases. The CDR3 loop is CASSPGLAGGLFPDTQYF. CDR3 DNA sequence: TGCGCCAGCAGCCCGGGACTAGCGGGGGGGCTGTTCCCCGATACGCAGTATTTT.

This rearrangement joins TRBV15 to TRBJ2-5; no definite D call. The germline V gene encodes CDR1 LNHNV and CDR2 YYDKDF (reference sequence). This CDR3 comprises 14 residues. With 0 bases removed from V and 4 bases from J, the gap between germline ends came to 9 bases. CDR3 nucleotides: TGTGCCACCAGCAGAGAGGAGCCAAGAGAGACCCAGTACTTC. Protein product: CATSREEPRETQYF.

This clone has only one observation. This chain's CDR3 is CASSVGQGLGPQHF. As DNA, the CDR3 is TGCGCCAGCAGCGTGGGACAGGGCTTGGGGCCCCAGCATTTT. V gene TRBV5-1 combines with J gene TRBJ1-5; the match to TRBD1 covers 9 bases. Germline V lookup: CDR1 SGHRS, CDR2 YFSETQ. This CDR3 has 14 residues. The V and J ends lost 4 bases and 9 bases, in that order; junction bases with no gene match: 8.

The V and J genes are TRBV10-3 and TRBJ2-3; TRBD1 matches 8 bases. CDR3 length: 15 amino acids. Germline lookup yields CDR1 ENHRY and CDR2 SYGVKD. V gave up 8 bases and J gave up 4 bases; unmatched junction bases: 11. In DNA form, the CDR3 reads TGTGCCATCGGCGAACAGGGGGGAAGTTCAGATACGCAGTATTTT. Translation gives CAIGEQGGSSDTQYF.

The gene calls are TRBV7-9 and TRBJ1-2; D gene uncertain. Germline V gene data show CDR1 as SEHNR and CDR2 as FQNEAQ (reference sequence). CDR3 length equals 10 residues. The V end was cut by 11 bases, the J end by 8 bases, with 12 bases between. CDR3 region: CAGFDGGYTF. CDR3 DNA: TGTGCCGGATTCGACGGGGGCTACACCTTC.

This clone has a handful of counts. The chain is built from TRBV5-1 and TRBJ2-2; D might be TRBD1 (5 bases). Trimming stripped 0 bases from V and 5 bases from J, with 8 bases between. Germline V CDR1 and CDR2: SGHRS, YFSETQ. The CDR3 extends over 14 amino acids. CDR3 coding DNA: TGCGCCAGCAGCTTGGGACAGCCTACCGGGGAGCTGTTTTTT. As protein: CASSLGQPTGELFF. Full variable domain (outside the CDR3, taken from reference TRBV5-1 and TRBJ2-2): KAGVTQTPRYLIKTRGQQVTLSCSPISGHRSVSWYQQTPGQGLQFLFEYFSETQRNKGNFPGRFSGRQFSNSRSEMNVSTLELGDSALYLCASSLGQPTGELFFGEGSRLTVL.

CDR3 amino acids: CASSGSGGGDTQYF. As DNA, the CDR3 is TGCGCCAGCAGCGGTAGCGGGGGAGGAGATACGCAGTATTTT. The rearrangement uses TRBV5-1 and TRBJ2-3; TRBD2 aligns across 9 bases. This CDR3 contains 14 residues. The germline gives CDR1 SGHRS, CDR2 YFSETQ. The V and J ends lost 4 bases and 5 bases, in that order; junction bases with no gene match: 5. The variable domain in full, completed from reference TRBV5-1 and TRBJ2-3, reads KAGVTQTPRYLIKTRGQQVTLSCSPISGHRSVSWYQQTPGQGLQFLFEYFSETQRNKGNFPGRFSGRQFSNSRSEMNVSTLELGDSALYLCASSGSGGGDTQYFGPGTRLTVL.

V gene TRBV27 combines with J gene TRBJ1-2, with 8 bases fitting TRBD1. The germline V gene has CDR1 MNHEY and CDR2 SMNVEV (reference sequence). V trimming: 8 bases; J trimming: 7 bases; junction bases outside the gene matches: 12. The CDR3 extends over 14 amino acids. CDR3 protein: CASGRLDRVIGYTF. In DNA form, the CDR3 reads TGTGCCAGCGGAAGGCTGGACAGGGTTATTGGCTACACCTTC.

J is TRBJ1-2 and V is TRBV18; D is undetermined. Trimming cost V 2 bases and J 5 bases, with 12 bases left between them. The CDR3 loop spans 14 amino acids. Germline V lookup: CDR1 KGHSH, CDR2 LQKENI. CDR3 bases: TGTGCCAGCTCACCATACTCGTCCCGATATGGCTACACCTTC. Residues: CASSPYSSRYGYTF.

The chain combines TRBV28 with TRBJ1-2; tentative D call: TRBD1 (6 bases). CDR1 is MDHEN, CDR2 SYDVKM, per germline. The V and J ends lost 4 bases and 4 bases respectively, with 10 bases between them. This CDR3 contains 13 residues. CDR3 sequence: CASSSGASYGYTF. The CDR3 nucleotides read TGTGCCAGCAGTTCAGGGGCCTCCTATGGCTACACCTTC.

The chain carries TRBV3-1 (or the pseudogene TRBV3-2) and TRBJ2-5, with 9 nucleotides matching TRBD2. CDR1 and CDR2 from the germline V gene are LGHDT and YNNKEL (reference sequence). CDR3 length equals 17 residues. The junction had 8 bases not matched to a gene; V was cut back by 0 bases and J by 3 bases. The CDR3 loop reads CASSQDRGGGEEETQYF. The DNA of the CDR3 is TGTGCCAGCAGCCAAGATCGAGGCGGGGGGGAGGAAGAGACCCAGTACTTC.

The chain uses TRBV11-2 and TRBJ2-7; 7 bases line up with TRBD2. The CDR3 runs 15 residues. The germline V gene encodes CDR1 SGHAT and CDR2 FQNNGV. V shed 10 bases and J 6 bases; nucleotides not matched to a gene: 18. The CDR3 spells CATALIRGESSEQYF. The DNA of the CDR3 is TGTGCCACAGCACTAATTCGGGGGGAATCAAGCGAGCAGTACTTC.

V is TRBV27 and J is TRBJ1-1; no clear D. The CDR3 is 14 residues long. Per the germline V gene, CDR1 is MNHEY and CDR2 is SMNVEV (reference sequence). The V and J ends lost 7 bases and 5 bases respectively, with 17 bases between them. The DNA for the CDR3 is TGTGCCAGCACCCCCCAAGAGCCCGGGACTGAAGCTTTCTTT. This translates into CASTPQEPGTEAFF.

The genes are TRBV4-1 and TRBJ1-5; D remains unclear. The CDR3 is 17 residues long. The germline gives CDR1 MGHRA, CDR2 YSYEKL. With 0 bases removed from V and 4 bases from J, the gap between germline ends came to 16 bases. For the CDR3, the DNA is TGCGCCAGCAGCCAAGAAATGTTGCAGGCTCAGAATCAGCCCCAGCATTTT. Translating gives CASSQEMLQAQNQPQHF.